The 24 T cell receptor beta chains below come from one sample, sequenced in a study of post-analysis software for immune sequencing data (dated by TCRdb to between 2014 and 2017). The library came from PCR. Sequencing was carried out with an Illumina HiSeq 2500. To reduce PCR and sequencing biases, unique molecular identifiers were incorporated into the TCR beta cDNA libraries. Using fastp at Q25 and MiXCR, TCRdb reprocessed the public reads and kept productive beta chains. When rows share a CDR3 protein, they turn into one entry using the most common DNA and genes. For this sample there are about half a million distinct CDR3 sequences; roughly 34% appear just once. The ten top clones hold approximately 6% of the sample. What the research found in general, with its limitations: Patients showed significantly higher frequencies than controls for about 5 TRBV segments, among them TRBV5-6, TRBV5-1 and TRBV20-1.

Their cognate antigens are unknown. Input material: blood. Receptors were obtained from a girl aged 2-17 years with multiple sclerosis.

This clonotype was seen a few times. This chain uses TRBV5-1 with TRBJ1-1; 11 nucleotides agree with TRBD1. CDR3 length equals 15 residues. Germline CDR1 reads SGHRS; CDR2 reads YFSETQ. V dropped 4 bases and J dropped 4; count of bases not matched to a gene: 6. In DNA form, the CDR3 reads TGCGCCAGCAGCGGTCCGGGACAGGGGGGCACTGAAGCTTTCTTT. This translates into CASSGPGQGGTEAFF.

Here the CDR3 reads CASSLMGRNTEAFF. The CDR3 DNA sequence: TGTGCCAGCAGTTTAATGGGGAGGAACACTGAAGCTTTCTTT. This chain connects TRBV12-3 or TRBV12-4 to TRBJ1-1; D is uncertain. V shed 2 bases and J shed 1 base, with 8 bases lying between them. The CDR3 spans 14 residues.

This clonotype was seen a single time. The J gene is TRBJ2-2, the V gene TRBV11-1; D not certain. This CDR3 has 14 residues. V shed 5 bases and J shed 1 base, with 8 bases lying between them. CDR1 and CDR2 (germline): SGHAT, FQDESV (reference sequence). For the CDR3, the DNA is TGTGCCAGCAGCGTAAGCTGGAACACCGGGGAGCTGTTTTTT. Encoded protein: CASSVSWNTGELFF.

This clonotype was counted between two and nine times. The chain recombines TRBV20-1 with TRBJ1-2; D uncertain. The V and J ends lost 0 bases and 3 bases respectively, with 11 bases between them. The CDR3 extends over 14 amino acids. Per germline, CDR1 DFQATT and CDR2 SNEGSKA (reference sequence). The CDR3 DNA reads TGCAGTGCTAGAGACCGACTGGGGTACTATGGCTACACCTTC. Its translation is CSARDRLGYYGYTF.

This clonotype was recorded a few times. V gene TRBV19 combines with J gene TRBJ2-1; the match to TRBD2 covers 9 bases. Germline trimming cut 5 bases from V and 8 bases from J; bases unmatched to any gene: 13. The CDR3 is 16 amino acids. Germline CDR1 LNHDA, CDR2 SQIVND (reference sequence). CDR3 coding DNA: TGTGCCAGTAGTTCCCAAGCGGGGGGCTCAGCCCATGAGCAGTTCTTC. It codes for CASSSQAGGSAHEQFF.

On this clonotype itself: A read error may explain this, as a much larger clone is one base away. The chain combines TRBV15 with TRBJ1-2; D is perhaps TRBD1 (5 bases). V dropped 0 bases and J dropped 10 bases, with 18 bases sitting between them. CDR1 is LNHNV and CDR2 is YYDKDF in the germline V gene (reference sequence). The CDR3 loop spans 15 amino acids. CDR3 amino acids: CATSRDRQRYNDYTF. As DNA, the CDR3 is TGTGCCACCAGCAGAGACCGACAGCGGTATAATGACTACACCTTC. The complete variable domain, with remaining parts taken from reference TRBV15 and TRBJ1-2, reads DAMVIQNPRYQVTQFGKPVTLSCSQTLNHNVMYWYQQKSSQAPKLLFHYYDKDFNNEADTPDNFQSRRPNTSFCFLDIRSPGLGDTAMYLCATSRDRQRYNDYTFGSGTRLTVV.

V is TRBV20-1 and J is TRBJ1-6, with 8 positions matching TRBD1. The germline gives CDR1 DFQATT, CDR2 SNEGSKA (reference sequence). CDR3 length: 14 residues. The V gene end was trimmed by 7 bases and the J gene end by 8 bases; junction bases not matched to a gene: 10. The CDR3 protein is CSVMVDRVYSPLHF. CDR3 sequence (DNA): TGCAGTGTTATGGTGGACAGGGTTTATTCACCCCTCCACTTT.

This sequence joins TRBV5-6 and TRBJ1-2; D not certain. The CDR3 runs to 14 residues. The germline CDR1 and CDR2 sequences are SGHDT and YYEEEE. The ends were cut back, 1 base at V and 4 bases at J, with 11 bases in the middle. The CDR3 nucleotides are TGTGCCAGCAGCTTGCTTAACCCCTTCTATGGCTACACCTTC. Its protein is CASSLLNPFYGYTF.

This chain connects TRBV27 to TRBJ2-5; D is perhaps TRBD2 (6 bases). CDR1 MNHEY and CDR2 SMNVEV come from the germline V gene (reference sequence). This CDR3 region has 14 residues. Trimming left V 2 bases short and J 5 bases short, with 12 bases between. CDR3 coding DNA: TGTGCCAGCAGTTTAGGGGGGAATCTTGAGACCCAGTACTTC. It is translated as CASSLGGNLETQYF.

The V call is TRBV5-1, the J call TRBJ2-1; the match to TRBD1 covers 9 bases. The CDR3 loop spans 15 amino acids. V was clipped by 3 bases and J by 8 bases; unmatched bases: 9. Germline loops: CDR1 SGHRS, CDR2 YFSETQ. The CDR3 DNA reads TGCGCCAGCAGCTCAAGACAGGGGGTAGTGTATGAGCAGTTCTTC. It codes for CASSSRQGVVYEQFF. Full variable domain (rest looked up from reference TRBV5-1 and TRBJ2-1): KAGVTQTPRYLIKTRGQQVTLSCSPISGHRSVSWYQQTPGQGLQFLFEYFSETQRNKGNFPGRFSGRQFSNSRSEMNVSTLELGDSALYLCASSSRQGVVYEQFFGPGTRLTVL.

The V call is TRBV2, the J call TRBJ2-7; D is possibly TRBD2 (6 bases). V lost 4 bases and J 1 base, leaving 17 bases between the germline ends. This CDR3 has 16 residues. Per germline, CDR1 SNHLY and CDR2 FYNNEI. The CDR3 protein is CASSGSRTTRSYEQYF. The CDR3 region has the DNA TGTGCCAGCAGTGGATCCAGGACTACTCGTTCCTACGAGCAGTACTTC. Using reference TRBV2 and TRBJ2-7 for the parts outside the CDR3, the full variable domain is EPEVTQTPSHQVTQMGQEVILRCVPISNHLYFYWYRQILGQKVEFLVSFYNNEISEKSEIFDDQFSVERPDGSNFTLKIRSTKLEDSAMYFCASSGSRTTRSYEQYFGPGTRLTVT.

This clonotype came up a few times. The V and J genes are TRBV29-1 and TRBJ2-5; TRBD2 matches at 7 bases. The germline V gene encodes CDR1 SQVTM and CDR2 ANQGSEA. Trimming removed 8 bases from V and 2 bases from J; junction bases left unmatched: 8. This CDR3 comprises 13 residues. The CDR3, as DNA: TGCAGCAATCGGGGGGTGTCGCAAGAGACCCAGTACTTC. It encodes CSNRGVSQETQYF.

In nucleotides, the CDR3 is TGTGCCACCAGCATATGGACAGTGATAGGCGAAAAACTGTTTTTT. Its translation: CATSIWTVIGEKLFF. The rearrangement links TRBV15 to TRBJ1-4, with a possible D match to TRBD1 (6 bases). The CDR3 totals 15 residues. With 4 bases removed from V and 8 bases from J, the gap between germline ends came to 17 bases. CDR1 is LNHNV and CDR2 is YYDKDF in the germline V gene (reference sequence).

The chain employs TRBV6-5 and TRBJ2-7; D is perhaps TRBD1 (6 bases). CDR1 is MNHEY and CDR2 is SVGAGI in the germline V gene. The CDR3 is 14 amino acids. Trimming removed 4 bases from V and 1 base from J, with 11 bases in between. The CDR3 sequence: CASSFTRGSYEQYF. The CDR3 DNA sequence: TGTGCCAGCAGTTTCACCAGGGGTTCCTACGAGCAGTACTTC.

The rearrangement uses TRBV6-5 and TRBJ2-5; 12 nucleotides align to TRBD1. J gave up 4 bases and V 2 bases, and 2 bases lay outside the gene matches. The CDR3 length is 15 residues. Germline V gene data show CDR1 as MNHEY and CDR2 as SVGAGI. DNA for the CDR3: TGTGCCAGCAGTTACGGGACAGGGGGCCGAGAGACCCAGTACTTC. As protein: CASSYGTGGRETQYF.

This chain uses TRBV15 with TRBJ1-2, with D possibly being TRBD1 (6 bases). This CDR3 region has 17 residues. Germline CDR1 and CDR2: LNHNV and YYDKDF (reference sequence). Trimming shortened V by 0 bases and J by 7 bases, and 21 bases separated the two germline ends. For the CDR3, the DNA is TGTGCCACCAGCAGAGATTATTCCCCCTTGGGGGCGGGTGGCTACACCTTC. Translation: CATSRDYSPLGAGGYTF.

This clonotype was seen ten or more times. V gene TRBV7-9 combines with J gene TRBJ2-7; the D gene is possibly TRBD2 (6 bases). The CDR3 consists of 13 residues. Trimming took 5 bases from V and 2 from J, leaving 10 bases between them. CDR1 is SEHNR and CDR2 is FQNEAQ in the germline V gene (reference sequence). Here the CDR3 reads CASSPSGAYEQYF. As DNA, the CDR3 is TGTGCCAGCAGCCCATCGGGGGCCTACGAGCAGTACTTC. The whole variable domain, remainder taken from reference TRBV7-9 and TRBJ2-7, is DTGVSQNPRHKITKRGQNVTFRCDPISEHNRLYWYRQTLGQGPEFLTYFQNEAQLEKSRLLSDRFSAERPKGSFSTLEIQRTEQGDSAMYLCASSPSGAYEQYFGPGTRLTVT.

J is TRBJ2-7 and V is TRBV3-1; no firm D call. The assigned J gene may be wrong: the sequence end matches TRBJ2-5 better. The CDR3 contains 13 residues. Germline assignment: CDR1 LGHDT and CDR2 YNNKEL (reference sequence). The CDR3 nucleotides read TGTGCCAGCAGCCACCCACCTTCGGAGACCCAGTACTTC. Translation gives CASSHPPSETQYF.

This clonotype has just one count. The rearrangement links TRBV7-6 to TRBJ2-3; 10 nucleotides line up with TRBD2. This CDR3 has 17 amino acids. V dropped 0 bases and J dropped 3; count of bases not matched to a gene: 6. Germline V gene sequence: CDR1 SGHVS, CDR2 FNYEAQ. The CDR3 nucleotides read TGTGCCAGCAGCTTAGCGGCTAGCGGGGGAAGGACAGATACGCAGTATTTT. It is translated as CASSLAASGGRTDTQYF.

Remarks on this clonotype: This may arise from a read error, as a much more abundant clone is one base away. CDR3 sequence reads: CAGSIGYEQYF. CDR3 nucleotide sequence: TGTGCCGGCAGCATCGGTTACGAGCAGTACTTC. The chain is built from TRBV7-3 and TRBJ2-7; unclear D gene. The CDR3 spans 11 residues. CDR1 and CDR2 (germline): SGHTA, FQGTGA.

The chain couples TRBV20-1 to TRBJ1-2; D possibly corresponds to TRBD1 (5 bases). CDR1 is DFQATT and CDR2 is SNEGSKA in the germline V gene (reference sequence). The CDR3 sequence is 14 residues long. V was pared by 5 bases and J by 2 bases, with 15 bases between. CDR3 amino acids: CSASRPAGNYGYTF. CDR3 bases: TGCAGTGCTTCCCGCCCAGCAGGGAACTATGGCTACACCTTC.

There are a few counts of this clonotype. The chain recombines TRBV20-1 with TRBJ2-3; unclear D gene. Trimming cost V 5 bases and J 5 bases, with 8 bases left between them. The CDR3 consists of 11 residues. Looked up from germline, CDR1 is DFQATT and CDR2 is SNEGSKA (reference sequence). The CDR3 DNA sequence: TGCAGTGCTCTAGAGAAAGATACGCAGTATTTT. Encoded protein: CSALEKDTQYF.

The chain uses TRBV5-6 and TRBJ2-2, with TRBD1 as a possible D gene (5 bases). Germline values: CDR1 SGHDT, CDR2 YYEEEE. This CDR3 has 15 residues. Trimming took off 4 bases at V and 8 bases at J, with 18 bases between the two ends. The CDR3 is CASSARGSGLGELFF. In DNA form, the CDR3 reads TGTGCCAGCAGCGCCCGAGGTTCAGGGTTAGGGGAGCTGTTTTTT.

The table lists this clonotype with a few counts. This sequence joins TRBV20-1 and TRBJ2-5, with TRBD2 matching over 10 bases. The CDR3 runs 16 residues. Per germline, CDR1 DFQATT and CDR2 SNEGSKA (reference sequence). The V and J ends lost 3 bases and 6 bases, in that order; junction bases with no gene match: 13. This CDR3 reads CSASWHTSGEVKTQYF. The CDR3 nucleotides read TGCAGTGCTAGTTGGCATACTAGCGGGGAGGTAAAGACCCAGTACTTC.